Presented here are 30 T cell receptor beta chains from one specimen sequenced in a study of blood T cell repertoires in COVID-19. The repertoire was sequenced with immunoSEQ multiplex PCR; TCRdb's copy has only in-frame clones and lacks some. The table shows about 190,000 clones, with 89% occurring only once. The sequencing input was peripheral blood. All receptors come from a man aged 35 to 55 with acute or convalescent COVID-19.

The chain couples TRBV19 to TRBJ2-7; 8 nucleotides agree with TRBD1. V was pared by 6 bases and J by 2 bases, with 15 bases of the junction left unmatched. Germline assignment: CDR1 LNHDA and CDR2 SQIVND (reference sequence). The CDR3 totals 17 residues. CDR3 in amino acids: CASSPFPGTGAPYEQYF. The CDR3 region has the DNA TGTGCCAGTAGCCCATTCCCCGGGACAGGTGCACCCTACGAGCAGTACTTC.

This clone was seen a single time. The V and J genes are TRBV30 and TRBJ2-2, with 9 bases aligning to TRBD2. V lost 8 bases and J lost 6; bases outside the gene matches: 10. CDR1 is GTSNPN and CDR2 is SVGIG in the germline V gene (reference sequence). This CDR3 is built from 14 residues. CDR3 coding DNA: TGTGCCGGGGAGGGGACTAGCTCCCCCGGGGAGCTGTTTTTT. Translated, it gives CAGEGTSSPGELFF.

This clone came up once. The gene calls are TRBV9 and TRBJ2-1, with TRBD2 as a possible D gene (7 bases). CDR3 size: 13 residues. Per germline, CDR1 SGDLS and CDR2 YYNGEE. The germline V and J ends were trimmed by 7 bases and 10 bases, with 18 bases remaining between them. CDR3 nucleotide sequence: TGTGCCAGCTCCCCCGGGGGGAGGGGGGAGCAGTTCTTC. This sequence encodes CASSPGGRGEQFF.

The chain has TRBV15 and TRBJ1-5; D possibly corresponds to TRBD1 (5 bases). The CDR3 consists of 16 residues. Trimming took off 0 bases at V and 3 bases at J, with 12 bases between the two ends. Germline-derived CDR1 and CDR2 are LNHNV and YYDKDF (reference sequence). The CDR3 reads CATSRDRGAVNQPQHF. The CDR3 coding sequence is TGTGCCACCAGCAGAGATCGCGGGGCAGTCAATCAGCCCCAGCATTTT.

This clone showed up just once. V and J are TRBV30 and TRBJ1-1, with unresolved D. Trimming pared 2 bases from V and 5 bases from J, leaving 12 bases between. This CDR3 is 13 amino acids long. The germline V gene has CDR1 GTSNPN and CDR2 SVGIG (reference sequence). The CDR3 nucleotides are TGTGCCTGGAGTCGGGGAATCGGAACTGAAGCTTTCTTT. Translation: CAWSRGIGTEAFF. The full variable domain, with the rest looked up from reference TRBV30 and TRBJ1-1, is SQTIHQWPATLVQPVGSPLSLECTVEGTSNPNLYWYRQAAGRGLQLLFYSVGIGQISSEVPQNLSASRPQDRQFILSSKKLLLSDSGFYLCAWSRGIGTEAFFGQGTRLTVV.

Only one count was recorded for this clone. The chain links TRBV6-5 to TRBJ1-6, with TRBD1 identical over 8 bases. Germline V gene sequence: CDR1 MNHEY, CDR2 SVGAGI. There are 16 residues in the CDR3. The trim removed 0 bases at V and 7 bases at J, leaving 5 bases unmatched. The CDR3 sequence is CASSYSPDRGNSPLHF. CDR3 DNA sequence: TGTGCCAGCAGTTACTCGCCCGACAGGGGAAATTCACCCCTCCACTTT.

The chain joins TRBV27 to TRBJ1-1; D might be TRBD1 (6 bases). CDR1 and CDR2 from the germline V gene are MNHEY and SMNVEV (reference sequence). The CDR3 spans 14 residues. V lost 6 bases, J lost 6 bases, and 17 bases lay in between. The CDR3 reads CASRTGTPMSEAFF. CDR3 bases: TGTGCCAGCAGGACCGGGACACCAATGTCTGAAGCTTTCTTT.

The genes are TRBV11-2 and TRBJ1-2; D ambiguous. Trimming stripped 8 bases from V and 7 bases from J, with 14 bases between. Germline loops: CDR1 SGHAT, CDR2 FQNNGV. The CDR3 is made up of 12 amino acids. CDR3 sequence reads: CASYPLFGGYTF. For the CDR3, the DNA is TGTGCCAGCTACCCCCTATTTGGTGGCTACACCTTC.

The V gene is TRBV9, the J gene TRBJ2-7, with 8 positions matching TRBD2. Germline trimming cut 0 bases from V and 6 bases from J; bases unmatched to any gene: 5. CDR3 length: 14 amino acids. Looked up from germline, CDR1 is SGDLS and CDR2 is YYNGEE. This CDR3 is CASSVGTSHAEQYF. In DNA form, the CDR3 reads TGTGCCAGCAGCGTAGGGACTAGCCATGCCGAGCAGTACTTC. Filled out from reference TRBV9 and TRBJ2-7, the complete variable domain reads DSGVTQTPKHLITATGQRVTLRCSPRSGDLSVYWYQQSLDQGLQFLIQYYNGEERAKGNILERFSAQQFPDLHSELNLSSLELGDSALYFCASSVGTSHAEQYFGPGTRLTVT.

J is TRBJ1-2 and V is TRBV24-1; D perhaps matches TRBD1 (5 bases). Looked up from germline, CDR1 is KGHDR and CDR2 is SFDVKD. This CDR3 spans 13 amino acids. Trimming took off 0 bases at V and 5 bases at J, with 6 bases between the two ends. The CDR3 sequence: CATSDLRGYGYTF. The CDR3 nucleotides are TGTGCCACCAGTGATTTGCGGGGGTATGGCTACACCTTC.

The chain is built from TRBV19 and TRBJ2-5; 7 positions match TRBD1. The CDR3 covers 13 residues. Germline CDR1 is LNHDA and CDR2 is SQIVND (reference sequence). Germline trimming cut 5 bases from V and 4 bases from J; bases unmatched to any gene: 4. CDR3 sequence: CASSLNRGETQYF. The CDR3 DNA sequence: TGTGCCAGTAGTCTCAACAGGGGAGAGACCCAGTACTTC.

This rearrangement joins TRBV19 to TRBJ2-1; no definite D call. The V end was cut by 3 bases, the J end by 4 bases, with 16 bases between. The CDR3 loop spans 16 amino acids. Germline values: CDR1 LNHDA, CDR2 SQIVND (reference sequence). The CDR3: CASSIQQPYSYNEQFF. DNA of the CDR3: TGTGCCAGTAGTATTCAACAGCCCTACTCTTACAATGAGCAGTTCTTC.

This sequence joins TRBV5-1 and TRBJ2-7, with D perhaps TRBD2 (5 bases). Per germline, CDR1 SGHRS and CDR2 YFSETQ. CDR3 length equals 15 residues. V was cut by 1 base and J by 2 bases, with 13 bases left in between. The CDR3 bases are TGCGCCAGCAGCTTGCTAGGAGGATCCACCTACGAGCAGTACTTC. It codes for CASSLLGGSTYEQYF.

The V gene is TRBV20-1, the J gene TRBJ2-5; no reliable D call. The V end lost 4 bases, the J end lost 3 bases, and 3 bases lay between the germline ends. This CDR3 is built from 10 residues. Looked up from germline, CDR1 is DFQATT and CDR2 is SNEGSKA (reference sequence). CDR3: CSANKETQYF. In nucleotides, the CDR3 is TGCAGTGCTAACAAAGAGACCCAGTACTTC.

The rearrangement links TRBV28 to TRBJ2-2; D may be TRBD2 (7 bases). This CDR3 spans 15 amino acids. Between the trimmed V and J ends, which lost 3 bases and 2 bases, there was a span of 10 bases. CDR1 is MDHEN and CDR2 is SYDVKM in the germline V gene. For the CDR3, the DNA is TGTGCCAGCAGTTTCGGGGGGCCCAACACCGGGGAGCTGTTTTTT. Amino acids: CASSFGGPNTGELFF.

The chain recombines TRBV20-1 with TRBJ1-4; 8 bases line up with TRBD1. The CDR3 has 14 residues. The trim removed 4 bases at V and 6 bases at J, leaving 7 bases unmatched. Germline V gene lookup returns CDR1 DFQATT and CDR2 SNEGSKA (reference sequence). This CDR3 is CSAIDRGSDEKLFF. CDR3 coding DNA: TGCAGTGCTATTGACAGGGGCAGTGATGAAAAACTGTTTTTT.

V gene TRBV19 combines with J gene TRBJ2-7; possible D gene TRBD1, 6 bases. This CDR3 has 14 residues. Trimming removed 2 bases at V and 2 bases at J, with 10 bases between. Germline V gene data show CDR1 as LNHDA and CDR2 as SQIVND (reference sequence). The CDR3 reads CASSIFGQTYEQYF. As DNA, the CDR3 is TGTGCCAGTAGTATATTCGGACAGACCTACGAGCAGTACTTC.

This chain links TRBV30 with TRBJ1-2, with TRBD1 identical over 7 bases. Trimming cost V 5 bases and J 6 bases; bases outside gene matches: 6. This CDR3 contains 12 residues. Germline assignment: CDR1 GTSNPN and CDR2 SVGIG (reference sequence). The CDR3 here is CAWVRDRDGYTF. The CDR3 DNA follows: TGTGCCTGGGTCCGGGACAGAGATGGCTACACCTTC.

This clone was seen a few times. CDR3 DNA: TGTGCCAGCAGCGCGGGGGGAGGCACTGAAGCTTTCTTT. Encoded protein: CASSAGGGTEAFF. The V gene is TRBV7-9, the J gene TRBJ1-1; TRBD1 might be the D (5 bases). V was clipped by 5 bases and J by 4 bases, with 11 bases between them. Germline loops: CDR1 SEHNR, CDR2 FQNEAQ (reference sequence). The length of the CDR3 is 13 residues.

This clone was observed a handful of times. This chain joins TRBV6-2 or TRBV6-3 and TRBJ1-1; D not resolved. Germline CDR1 is MNHEY and CDR2 is SVGEGT. This CDR3 contains 12 residues. The V end lost 5 bases, the J end lost 1 base, and 5 bases lay between the germline ends. In DNA form, the CDR3 reads TGTGCCAGCAGTCTGGCGAACACTGAAGCTTTCTTT. It codes for CASSLANTEAFF.

This clone was seen once. V usage is TRBV28 and J usage is TRBJ2-5, with 7 bases that match TRBD1. Germline V gene sequence: CDR1 MDHEN, CDR2 SYDVKM. The CDR3 has 15 amino acids. The V gene end was trimmed by 1 base and the J gene end by 5 bases; junction bases not matched to a gene: 7. The CDR3 nucleotides read TGTGCCAGCAGTTTATTTGACAGGGATGATGAGACCCAGTACTTC. Translating it yields CASSLFDRDDETQYF.

This chain links TRBV30 with TRBJ1-4, with 10 positions matching TRBD1. V was clipped by 4 bases and J by 8 bases; unmatched bases: 10. CDR3 length equals 15 residues. The germline gives CDR1 GTSNPN, CDR2 SVGIG (reference sequence). CDR3 DNA: TGTGCCTGGACCAAAAAGACAGGGGGCGAGGAAAAACTGTTTTTT. Protein sequence: CAWTKKTGGEEKLFF.

The chain carries TRBV5-8 and TRBJ1-1; 9 bases agree with TRBD1. V was clipped by 0 bases and J by 0 bases; unmatched bases: 6. This CDR3 spans 17 amino acids. Germline V gene data show CDR1 as SGHTS and CDR2 as YDEGEE. Written as DNA, the CDR3 is TGTGCCAGCAGCTTGGCATTCGGGACAGGGATGAACACTGAAGCTTTCTTT. Translation gives CASSLAFGTGMNTEAFF.

The chain is built from TRBV30 and TRBJ2-1; 7 positions match TRBD1. The CDR3 length is 13 residues. Germline V gene data show CDR1 as GTSNPN and CDR2 as SVGIG (reference sequence). V dropped 5 bases and J dropped 3; count of bases not matched to a gene: 4. The CDR3 DNA is TGTGCCTGGGGGGACAGTCTCTACAATGAGCAGTTCTTC. Its protein product is CAWGDSLYNEQFF.

The chain is built from TRBV10-3 and TRBJ1-5; TRBD1 aligns across 9 bases. The V segment lost 0 bases and the J segment 0 bases; nucleotides outside the gene matches: 3. Germline-derived CDR1 and CDR2 are ENHRY and SYGVKD. The CDR3 runs 17 residues. Written as DNA, the CDR3 is TGTGCCATCAGTGAGTCTACAGGGGGCCTTAGCAATCAGCCCCAGCATTTT. This encodes CAISESTGGLSNQPQHF.

The chain carries TRBV2 and TRBJ1-1, with no clear D. The CDR3 has 10 amino acids. Trimming left V 7 bases short and J 4 bases short, with 4 bases between. Germline-derived CDR1 and CDR2 are SNHLY and FYNNEI. CDR3 sequence: CASMATEAFF. The CDR3 DNA follows: TGTGCCAGCATGGCCACTGAAGCTTTCTTT.

The rearrangement joins TRBV30 to TRBJ2-7, with TRBD1 matching over 9 bases. CDR1 is GTSNPN, CDR2 SVGIG, per germline (reference sequence). Trimming removed 3 bases from V and 3 bases from J; junction bases left unmatched: 15. The CDR3 spans 17 residues. Here the CDR3 DNA reads TGTGCCTGGAGCCAAAACACGGGACAGGGAATATTCTACGAGCAGTACTTC. It encodes CAWSQNTGQGIFYEQYF.

The V and J genes are TRBV9 and TRBJ2-3; 8 bases are shared with TRBD1. After removal of 6 bases from V and 0 bases from J, the junction contained 3 bases not matched to a gene. Germline V gene sequence: CDR1 SGDLS, CDR2 YYNGEE. The CDR3 sequence is 14 residues long. CDR3: CASTYRGSTDTQYF. The CDR3 DNA follows: TGTGCCAGCACCTACAGGGGGAGCACAGATACGCAGTATTTT. The variable domain in full, completed from reference TRBV9 and TRBJ2-3, reads DSGVTQTPKHLITATGQRVTLRCSPRSGDLSVYWYQQSLDQGLQFLIQYYNGEERAKGNILERFSAQQFPDLHSELNLSSLELGDSALYFCASTYRGSTDTQYFGPGTRLTVL.

This chain links TRBV2 with TRBJ1-6; 10 bases fit TRBD1. This CDR3 spans 18 amino acids. CDR1 and CDR2 from the germline V gene are SNHLY and FYNNEI. Unmatched junction bases numbered 9, after V lost 5 bases and J lost 2 bases. The CDR3 DNA reads as TGTGCCAGCAGTAATACCGGGACAGGGGCCCCCTATAATTCACCCCTCCACTTT. Translating it yields CASSNTGTGAPYNSPLHF.

The chain combines TRBV30 with TRBJ2-3, with D possibly matching TRBD2 (7 bases). The germline V gene has CDR1 GTSNPN and CDR2 SVGIG (reference sequence). Trimming left V 1 base short and J 0 bases short, with 11 bases between. CDR3 size: 15 residues. CDR3 sequence reads: CAWSAGGRSTDTQYF. The DNA for the CDR3 is TGTGCCTGGAGTGCGGGGGGCCGGAGCACAGATACGCAGTATTTT.